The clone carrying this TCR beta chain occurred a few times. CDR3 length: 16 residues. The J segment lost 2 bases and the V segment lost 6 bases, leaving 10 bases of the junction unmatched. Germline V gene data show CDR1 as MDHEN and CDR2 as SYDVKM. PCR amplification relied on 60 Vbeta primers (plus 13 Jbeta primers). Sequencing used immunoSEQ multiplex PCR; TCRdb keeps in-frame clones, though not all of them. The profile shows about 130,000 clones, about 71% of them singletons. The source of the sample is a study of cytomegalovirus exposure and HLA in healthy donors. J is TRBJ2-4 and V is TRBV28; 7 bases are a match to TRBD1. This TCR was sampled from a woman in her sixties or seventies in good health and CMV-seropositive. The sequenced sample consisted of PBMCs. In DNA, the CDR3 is TGTGCCAGCAGCGAAGGGACAGCTGTACCCAAAAACATTCAGTACTTC. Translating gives CASSEGTAVPKNIQYF.